This TCR beta chain was sequenced in a study of CD8 T cells in Susac syndrome. Reverse transcription used roughly 0.45 to 1 ug RNA and random hexamers. TCRdb ran MiXCR on the immunoSEQ multiplex PCR reads and lists one entry per CDR3 protein. The sample includes under 200,000 distinct CDR3 sequences, 90% to 96% of them seen just once. Looked up from germline, CDR1 is KGHSH and CDR2 is LQKENI. This CDR3 spans 14 amino acids. Losses at the gene ends were 2 bases for V and 14 bases for J; bases not matched to a gene: 9. This clonotype was sampled from a human donor with Susac syndrome. Sequenced input: CD4+ T cells from PBMCs. The chain combines TRBV18 with TRBJ2-1; 10 nucleotides match TRBD2. The CDR3 DNA reads as TGTGCCAGCTCACCAGAAAGTTTAGCGGGAGGCGAGTTCTTC. Protein sequence: CASSPESLAGGEFF.